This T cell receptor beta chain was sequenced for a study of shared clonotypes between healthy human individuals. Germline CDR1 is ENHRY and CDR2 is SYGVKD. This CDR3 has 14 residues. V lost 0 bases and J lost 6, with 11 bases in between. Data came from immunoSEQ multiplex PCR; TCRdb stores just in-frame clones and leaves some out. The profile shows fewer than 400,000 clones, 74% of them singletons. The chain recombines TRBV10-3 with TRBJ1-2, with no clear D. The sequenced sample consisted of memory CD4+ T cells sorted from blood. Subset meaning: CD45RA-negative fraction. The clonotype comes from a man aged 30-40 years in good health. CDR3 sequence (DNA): TGTGCCATCAGTGAGTCAGGTCCTCGGGATGGCTACACCTTC. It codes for CAISESGPRDGYTF.